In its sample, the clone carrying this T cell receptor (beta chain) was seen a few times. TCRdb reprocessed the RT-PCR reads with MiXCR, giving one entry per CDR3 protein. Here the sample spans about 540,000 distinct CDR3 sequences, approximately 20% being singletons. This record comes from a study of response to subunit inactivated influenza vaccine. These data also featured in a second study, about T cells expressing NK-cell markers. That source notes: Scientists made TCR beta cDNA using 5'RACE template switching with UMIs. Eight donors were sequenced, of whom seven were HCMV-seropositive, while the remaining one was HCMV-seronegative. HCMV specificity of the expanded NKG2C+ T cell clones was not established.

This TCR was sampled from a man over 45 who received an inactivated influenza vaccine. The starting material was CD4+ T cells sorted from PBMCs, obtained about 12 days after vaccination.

This chain's CDR3 is CASSSGRRSYNEQFF. The CDR3 bases are TGTGCCAGCAGTTCGGGACGCCGCTCCTACAATGAGCAGTTCTTC. The V call is TRBV12-3 or TRBV12-4, the J call TRBJ2-1; either TRBD1 or TRBD2 may fit D (5 bases each). The CDR3 contains 15 residues. Trimming pared 4 bases from V and 0 bases from J, leaving 10 bases between.